The rows below give T cell receptor beta chains drawn from one sample of a study of T cells after posttransplantation cyclophosphamide. Clones were read by immunoSEQ multiplex PCR, and TCRdb kept only the in-frame ones, dropping some. The sample contains about 53,000 clones, 85% to 90% of which appear only once. The sequenced sample was PBMCs. Receptors originate from a man younger than 45 with a blood cancer, CMV-positive, and with a related stem cell donor. CDR3s include the opening cysteine and the closing phenylalanine or tryptophan. The order of the fields is clone size, V gene, J gene, D gene, CDR3 DNA, CDR3 protein. A D gene is named only where the DNA matches it firmly. Clone size, where shown, is once, few, many, or a class for clones that have expanded.

>.|TRBV4-1|TRBJ2-3|TRBD2
TGCGCCAGCAGCCAAGATCCGGCGGGAGGCCCTACAGATACGCAGTATTTT
CASSQDPAGGPTDTQYF
>.|TRBV2|TRBJ1-5|TRBD1
TGTGCCAGCAGTGTGGACAGGCGAACCACGGGGGAATACAATCAGCCCCAGCATTTT
CASSVDRRTTGEYNQPQHF
>.|TRBV18|TRBJ1-5|TRBD1
TGTGCCAGCTCACCACCCGGACAGGGACTCCAGCCCCAGCATTTT
CASSPPGQGLQPQHF
>.|TRBV28|TRBJ1-1|.
TGTGCCAGCAGTTTCAATCCGGACCAGGGGACTGAAGCTTTCTTT
CASSFNPDQGTEAFF
>.|TRBV19|TRBJ1-5|.
TGTGCCAGTAGTATGGGCGGGGGGGGCAATCAGCCCCAGCATTTT
CASSMGGGGNQPQHF
>.|TRBV7-3|TRBJ2-2|TRBD2
TGTGCCAGCAGCTCGCAACTAGCGGGAGGGCCGCGTCGTACCGGGGAGCTGTTTTTT
CASSSQLAGGPRRTGELFF
>.|TRBV7-8|TRBJ2-5|TRBD2
TGTGCCAGCAGCTTAGCGGGTAGCGGGAGGGCCGTAGAGACCCAGTACTTC
CASSLAGSGRAVETQYF
>.|TRBV7-3|TRBJ2-2|TRBD1
TGTGCCAGCAGCCAAGACAGGGGCACCGGGGAGCTGTTTTTT
CASSQDRGTGELFF
>once|TRBV14|TRBJ2-7|.
TGTGCCAGCAGCCAAGCAATGGACCGGAGGAACTCCTACGAGCAGTACTTC
CASSQAMDRRNSYEQYF
>.|TRBV19|TRBJ2-3|TRBD2
TGTGCCGGACTAGCGAGCGCAGATACGCAGTATTTT
CAGLASADTQYF
>.|TRBV7-2|TRBJ1-6|.
TGTGCCAGCAGCTTAGTCGGTCAGGGAGGTTCACCCCTCCACTTT
CASSLVGQGGSPLHF
>.|TRBV9|TRBJ1-2|.
TGTGCCAGCAGCGCCGCGGGCCGACTTGCTGGGTCTGGCTACACCTTC
CASSAAGRLAGSGYTF
>.|TRBV6-1|TRBJ2-1|TRBD1
TGTGCCAGCAGGGGGACAGGGGGGAATGAGCAGTTCTTC
CASRGTGGNEQFF
>.|TRBV11-2|TRBJ2-7|.
TGTGCCAGCAGCCCCCAACTCGGGACCGCGGGATGGTACTTC
CASSPQLGTAGWYF